What follows are 27 T cell receptor beta chains derived from one specimen sequenced in a study of T cell repertoires in cytomegalovirus infection. Each CDR3 protein is one row after TCRdb ran MiXCR on the reads. Of about 260,000 distinct CDR3 sequences listed, roughly 9% are singletons. The sequencing input was PBMCs. The receptors here all came from a human donor in good health (CMV status not recorded). Some clones in this sample may be carry-over from other donors' samples.

This clonotype occurred a few times. The genes are TRBV6-2 or TRBV6-3 and TRBJ2-7; 8 bases agree with TRBD1. The CDR3 contains 16 residues. Per germline, CDR1 MNHEY and CDR2 SVGEGT. After removal of 0 bases from V and 0 bases from J, the junction contained 4 bases not matched to a gene. CDR3 residues: CASSYSRQGSSYEQYF. The CDR3 bases are TGTGCCAGCAGTTACTCGAGACAGGGGAGCTCCTACGAGCAGTACTTC.

V gene TRBV6-6 combines with J gene TRBJ2-2, with a possible D match to TRBD1 (6 bases). Germline lookup yields CDR1 MNHNY and CDR2 SVGAGI (reference sequence). CDR3 length: 16 residues. V was pared by 0 bases and J by 1 base, with 9 bases between. The CDR3: CASSYSVTGNTGELFF. The CDR3 DNA is TGTGCCAGCAGTTACTCGGTGACAGGGAACACCGGGGAGCTGTTTTTT.

This clonotype was counted many times. The gene calls are TRBV2 and TRBJ2-7; 9 bases align to TRBD1. CDR1 and CDR2 (germline): SNHLY, FYNNEI. The CDR3 totals 15 residues. V lost 7 bases and J lost 7; bases outside the gene matches: 14. Here the CDR3 reads CASNILQGAPREQYF. In DNA, the CDR3 is TGTGCCAGCAACATCTTACAGGGGGCCCCCCGGGAGCAGTACTTC.

This clonotype was recorded many times. The gene calls are TRBV7-6 and TRBJ2-7; D is uncertain. Trimming took off 1 base at V and 3 bases at J, with 7 bases between the two ends. The CDR3 consists of 13 residues. CDR1 SGHVS and CDR2 FNYEAQ come from the germline V gene. CDR3 in DNA: TGTGCCAGCAGCTTAGGGCAGGACTACGAGCAGTACTTC. This encodes CASSLGQDYEQYF.

This clonotype was seen repeatedly, ten times or more. This chain uses TRBV7-2 with TRBJ2-3; D is tentatively TRBD1 or TRBD2 (6 bases each). CDR3 size: 14 residues. Deletions cut 2 bases from V and 4 bases from J, with 10 bases between. In germline, CDR1 is SGHTA, CDR2 FQGNSA. CDR3 sequence (DNA): TGTGCCAGCAGCTTATTTGGGGGGCCAGATACGCAGTATTTT. Translating gives CASSLFGGPDTQYF.

This clonotype was picked up a small number of times. The chain carries TRBV30 and TRBJ2-1; possibly TRBD2 for D (5 bases). Trimming pared 4 bases from V and 9 bases from J, leaving 16 bases between. Germline V gives CDR1 GTSNPN, CDR2 SVGIG (reference sequence). The CDR3 spans 13 residues. DNA of the CDR3: TGTGCCTGGAAAGAGGCCGGGATTTCTGAGCAGTTCTTC. The encoded protein is CAWKEAGISEQFF.

The CDR3 loop is CATSDSLRVGGEAFF. The CDR3 DNA reads as TGTGCCACCAGTGATTCCCTCAGGGTCGGCGGAGAAGCTTTCTTT. The chain has TRBV24-1 and TRBJ1-1, with D tentatively TRBD1 (5 bases). This CDR3 spans 15 amino acids. Trimming removed 2 bases from V and 8 bases from J, with 17 bases in between. Germline CDR1 and CDR2: KGHDR and SFDVKD.

This clonotype was detected ten times or more. The chain couples TRBV24-1 to TRBJ2-1, with 7 bases that match TRBD1. CDR3 length equals 15 residues. Unmatched junction bases numbered 6, after V lost 1 base and J lost 7 bases. Germline loops: CDR1 KGHDR, CDR2 SFDVKD. CDR3 protein: CATSDLKGAINEQFF. In DNA form, the CDR3 reads TGTGCCACCAGTGATTTAAAGGGGGCGATTAATGAGCAGTTCTTC.

A few counts support this clonotype. The rearrangement uses TRBV10-3 and TRBJ2-1; D is undetermined. V shed 0 bases and J shed 7 bases, with 4 bases lying between them. Germline CDR1 reads ENHRY; CDR2 reads SYGVKD. CDR3 length equals 12 residues. The CDR3, as DNA: TGTGCCATCAGTGAGTCCGGGAATGAGCAGTTCTTC. Its translation: CAISESGNEQFF.

In its sample, this clonotype was seen many times. The chain uses TRBV7-2 and TRBJ2-2, with 7 positions matching TRBD1. Germline lookup yields CDR1 SGHTA and CDR2 FQGNSA. The CDR3 has 14 residues. The ends lost 3 bases at V and 7 bases at J; junction bases unmatched: 5. The CDR3 is CASSFDRVRGELFF. The CDR3 bases are TGTGCCAGCAGCTTCGACAGGGTCCGCGGGGAGCTGTTTTTT.

This clonotype was seen repeatedly, ten times or more. The chain couples TRBV28 to TRBJ1-1; the D is unclear. The germline V and J ends were trimmed by 3 bases and 4 bases, with 12 bases remaining between them. This CDR3 region has 14 residues. The germline V gene has CDR1 MDHEN and CDR2 SYDVKM. Written as DNA, the CDR3 is TGTGCCAGCAGTTTGGATAGGGTGGTCACTGAAGCTTTCTTT. Translation: CASSLDRVVTEAFF.

This clonotype was counted many times. The chain recombines TRBV30 with TRBJ1-1; 7 bases are a match to TRBD1. The V and J ends lost 8 bases and 4 bases, in that order; junction bases with no gene match: 10. The length of the CDR3 is 13 residues. Germline values: CDR1 GTSNPN, CDR2 SVGIG (reference sequence). The CDR3 here is CAVRDRAGTEAFF. In DNA, the CDR3 is TGTGCCGTGAGAGACAGGGCTGGCACTGAAGCTTTCTTT. Filled out from reference TRBV30 and TRBJ1-1, the complete variable domain reads SQTIHQWPATLVQPVGSPLSLECTVEGTSNPNLYWYRQAAGRGLQLLFYSVGIGQISSEVPQNLSASRPQDRQFILSSKKLLLSDSGFYLCAVRDRAGTEAFFGQGTRLTVV.

This chain joins TRBV6-5 and TRBJ1-6, with a possible D match to TRBD1 (5 bases). The V end lost 0 bases, the J end lost 6 bases, and 9 bases lay between the germline ends. Germline values: CDR1 MNHEY, CDR2 SVGAGI. The CDR3 consists of 15 residues. The CDR3 spells CASSYSKQVNSPLHF. The DNA for the CDR3 is TGTGCCAGCAGTTACTCGAAACAGGTTAATTCACCCCTCCACTTT.

Concerning this clonotype itself: A read error may be the cause here, since a much bigger clone is one base away. The chain carries TRBV20-1 and TRBJ2-3; 14 bases map to TRBD2. CDR1 and CDR2 from the germline V gene are DFQATT and SNEGSKA (reference sequence). The CDR3 covers 14 residues. The V and J ends lost 6 bases and 5 bases, in that order; junction bases with no gene match: 4. The CDR3 DNA reads TGCAGTGCCCGGACTAGCGGGAGGATAGATACGCAGTATTTT. This gives the protein CSARTSGRIDTQYF.

The genes are TRBV27 and TRBJ2-7; tentative D call: TRBD2 (5 bases). The V gene's germline CDR1 is MNHEY and CDR2 SMNVEV (reference sequence). Trimming stripped 3 bases from V and 3 bases from J, with 9 bases between. The CDR3 length is 13 residues. For the CDR3, the DNA is TGTGCCAGCAGTTTGGGCAGCGGCTACGAGCAGTACTTC. This gives the protein CASSLGSGYEQYF.

V gene TRBV28 combines with J gene TRBJ2-4; D not resolved. The germline gives CDR1 MDHEN, CDR2 SYDVKM. The CDR3 has 15 amino acids. V lost 2 bases and J 0 bases, leaving 8 bases between the germline ends. The CDR3 protein is CASSLNLVAKNIQYF. Here the CDR3 DNA reads TGTGCCAGCAGTTTAAATCTCGTAGCCAAAAACATTCAGTACTTC.

This clonotype was detected ten times or more. The chain combines TRBV6-5 with TRBJ2-2, with D tentatively TRBD1 (6 bases). The germline V and J ends were trimmed by 4 bases and 4 bases, with 19 bases remaining between them. CDR1 and CDR2 from the germline V gene are MNHEY and SVGAGI. This CDR3 has 17 residues. The CDR3 reads CASSLGSQGWATGELFF. Written as DNA, the CDR3 is TGTGCCAGCAGTTTGGGGTCGCAGGGGTGGGCCACCGGGGAGCTGTTTTTT.

V usage is TRBV12-3 or TRBV12-4 and J usage is TRBJ2-7; the match to TRBD1 covers 10 bases. With 0 bases clipped from V and 2 bases from J, the junction kept 1 base outside the gene matches. The CDR3 runs to 15 residues. As DNA, the CDR3 is TGTGCCAGCAGTTTAGCGGACAGGGGGGCCTACGAGCAGTACTTC. Its protein is CASSLADRGAYEQYF.

Ten or more counts support this clonotype. The chain employs TRBV7-2 and TRBJ2-5, with D perhaps TRBD2 (6 bases). Germline loops: CDR1 SGHTA, CDR2 FQGNSA. V was pared by 5 bases and J by 6 bases, with 19 bases between. The CDR3 is 15 residues long. Written as DNA, the CDR3 is TGTGCCAGCAGCCCAGGTGGAGGAGGGGAGCAGACCCAGTACTTC. It yields the protein CASSPGGGGEQTQYF.

The V and J genes are TRBV7-9 and TRBJ1-2, with TRBD1 as a possible D gene (6 bases). Germline V gene data show CDR1 as SEHNR and CDR2 as FQNEAQ (reference sequence). The CDR3 sequence is 13 residues long. V dropped 5 bases and J dropped 4 bases, with 11 bases sitting between them. The CDR3 DNA is TGTGCCAGCAGCGCGGACAGTGGCTATGGCTACACCTTC. It codes for CASSADSGYGYTF. The full variable domain, with the rest looked up from reference TRBV7-9 and TRBJ1-2, is DTGVSQNPRHKITKRGQNVTFRCDPISEHNRLYWYRQTLGQGPEFLTYFQNEAQLEKSRLLSDRFSAERPKGSFSTLEIQRTEQGDSAMYLCASSADSGYGYTFGSGTRLTVV.

This clonotype was detected many times. The chain carries TRBV7-9 and TRBJ1-1; maybe TRBD1 (5 bases). The V and J ends lost 5 bases and 1 base respectively, with 20 bases between them. CDR3 length equals 17 residues. The germline CDR1 and CDR2 sequences are SEHNR and FQNEAQ (reference sequence). The CDR3 DNA is TGTGCCAGCAGCCCCAAAGGGGCAGCAGGGAGGAACACTGAAGCTTTCTTT. Translation gives CASSPKGAAGRNTEAFF.

This clonotype was seen at least ten times. The chain links TRBV27 to TRBJ1-5, with TRBD1 identical over 7 bases. The germline gives CDR1 MNHEY, CDR2 SMNVEV (reference sequence). The CDR3 runs 14 residues. V was clipped by 5 bases and J by 5 bases; unmatched bases: 6. CDR3 sequence reads: CASSRTGGYQPQHF. CDR3 DNA sequence: TGTGCCAGCAGTAGGACAGGAGGGTATCAGCCCCAGCATTTT.

The chain links TRBV18 to TRBJ2-2; the D gene is possibly TRBD1 (6 bases). The CDR3 consists of 14 residues. Germline CDR1 KGHSH, CDR2 LQKENI. The V gene lost 5 bases and the J gene lost 2 bases, with 9 bases spanning the gap. The CDR3 coding sequence is TGTGCCAGCTCAAAGGACAGTAACACCGGGGAGCTGTTTTTT. Translation gives CASSKDSNTGELFF.

This clonotype has at least ten counts. This chain connects TRBV15 to TRBJ2-3; D gene unclear. Trimming took 5 bases from V and 6 from J, leaving 12 bases between them. In germline, CDR1 is LNHNV, CDR2 YYDKDF (reference sequence). The CDR3 runs 13 residues. CDR3 nucleotide sequence: TGTGCCACCAGCTCGGGCCCCCAGGATACGCAGTATTTT. Amino acids: CATSSGPQDTQYF.

This clonotype has only a few counts. V is TRBV19 and J is TRBJ2-2; D is unclear. CDR3 size: 15 residues. CDR1 and CDR2 from the germline V gene are LNHDA and SQIVND (reference sequence). The V and J ends lost 5 bases and 1 base respectively, with 11 bases between them. Written as DNA, the CDR3 is TGTGCCAGTAGTCCGAGGTTGGTGAACACCGGGGAGCTGTTTTTT. Translated, it gives CASSPRLVNTGELFF. Filled out from reference TRBV19 and TRBJ2-2, the complete variable domain reads DGGITQSPKYLFRKEGQNVTLSCEQNLNHDAMYWYRQDPGQGLRLIYYSQIVNDFQKGDIAEGYSVSREKKESFPLTVTSAQKNPTAFYLCASSPRLVNTGELFFGEGSRLTVL.

This clonotype was seen ten or more times. V is TRBV5-6 and J is TRBJ2-7, with 8 nucleotides matching TRBD1. In germline, CDR1 is SGHDT, CDR2 YYEEEE. J lost 3 bases, V lost 4 bases, and 15 bases had no gene match. CDR3 length equals 17 residues. The CDR3 sequence: CASSRGGTGGNYYEQYF. The CDR3 nucleotides read TGTGCCAGCAGCCGGGGCGGGACAGGCGGCAACTACTACGAGCAGTACTTC.

This clonotype was seen more than once but under ten times. The V gene is TRBV7-2, the J gene TRBJ1-1; D remains unclear. V dropped 1 base and J dropped 3 bases, with 15 bases sitting between them. Germline CDR1 reads SGHTA; CDR2 reads FQGNSA. The CDR3 runs 16 residues. The CDR3 protein is CASSLVMGGRDTEAFF. CDR3 nucleotide sequence: TGTGCCAGCAGCTTAGTGATGGGAGGTAGGGACACTGAAGCTTTCTTT.